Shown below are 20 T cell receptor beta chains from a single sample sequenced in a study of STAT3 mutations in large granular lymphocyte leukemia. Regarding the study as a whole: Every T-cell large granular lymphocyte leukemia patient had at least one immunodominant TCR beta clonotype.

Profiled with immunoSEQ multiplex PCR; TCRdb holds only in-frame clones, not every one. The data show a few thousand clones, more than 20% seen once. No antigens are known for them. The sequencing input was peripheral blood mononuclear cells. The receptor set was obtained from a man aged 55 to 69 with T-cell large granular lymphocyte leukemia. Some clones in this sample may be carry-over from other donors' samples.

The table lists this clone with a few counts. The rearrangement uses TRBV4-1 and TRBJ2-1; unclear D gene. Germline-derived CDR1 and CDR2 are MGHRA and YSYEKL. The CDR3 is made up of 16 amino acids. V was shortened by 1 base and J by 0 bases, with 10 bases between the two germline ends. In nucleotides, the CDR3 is TGCGCCAGCAGCCAAGTCGGGCTGGGCTCCTACAATGAGCAGTTCTTC. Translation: CASSQVGLGSYNEQFF.

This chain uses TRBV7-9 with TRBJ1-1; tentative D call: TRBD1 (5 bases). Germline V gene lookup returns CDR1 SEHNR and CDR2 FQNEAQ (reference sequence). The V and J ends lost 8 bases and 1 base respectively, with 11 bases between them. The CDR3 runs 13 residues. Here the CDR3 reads CASQTTGNTEAFF. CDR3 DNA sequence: TGTGCCAGCCAAACCACAGGGAACACTGAAGCTTTCTTT. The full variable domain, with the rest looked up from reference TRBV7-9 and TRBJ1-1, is DTGVSQNPRHKITKRGQNVTFRCDPISEHNRLYWYRQTLGQGPEFLTYFQNEAQLEKSRLLSDRFSAERPKGSFSTLEIQRTEQGDSAMYLCASQTTGNTEAFFGQGTRLTVV.

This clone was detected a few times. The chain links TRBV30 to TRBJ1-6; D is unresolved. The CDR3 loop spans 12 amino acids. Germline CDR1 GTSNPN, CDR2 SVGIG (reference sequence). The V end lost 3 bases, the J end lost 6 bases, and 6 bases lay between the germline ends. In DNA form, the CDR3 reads TGTGCCTGGAGACCCCTTAATTCACCCCTCCACTTT. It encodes CAWRPLNSPLHF.

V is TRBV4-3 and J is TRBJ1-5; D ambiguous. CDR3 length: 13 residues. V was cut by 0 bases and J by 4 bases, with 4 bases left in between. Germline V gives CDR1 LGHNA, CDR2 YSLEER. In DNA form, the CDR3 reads TGCGCCAGCAGCCAAGATATGAATCAGCCCCAGCATTTT. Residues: CASSQDMNQPQHF.

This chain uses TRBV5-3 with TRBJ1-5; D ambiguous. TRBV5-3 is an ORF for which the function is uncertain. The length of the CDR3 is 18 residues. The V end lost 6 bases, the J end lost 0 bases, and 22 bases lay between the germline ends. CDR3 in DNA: TGTGCCAGAAAATGTTGTGGACCTGAGGGTGTTAGCAATCAGCCCCAGCATTTT. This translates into CARKCCGPEGVSNQPQHF.

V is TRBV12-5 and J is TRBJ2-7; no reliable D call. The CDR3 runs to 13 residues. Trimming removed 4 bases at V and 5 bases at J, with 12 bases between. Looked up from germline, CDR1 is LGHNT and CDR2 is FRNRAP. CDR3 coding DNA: TGTGCTAGTGGTTGCCGGGTAAGTGACGAGCAGTACGTC. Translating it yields CASGCRVSDEQYV.

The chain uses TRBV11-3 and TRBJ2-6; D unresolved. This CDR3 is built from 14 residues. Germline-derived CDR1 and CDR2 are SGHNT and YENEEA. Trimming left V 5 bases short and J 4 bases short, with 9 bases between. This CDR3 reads CASSPISGANVLTF. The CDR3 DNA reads TGTGCCAGCAGCCCCATTTCGGGGGCCAACGTCCTGACTTTC.

The CDR3 DNA is TGTGCCAGCAGTTTACGAGCGACAGATACGCAGTATTTT. It yields the protein CASSLRATDTQYF. V and J are TRBV27 and TRBJ2-3; D gene uncertain. V lost 2 bases, J lost 3 bases, and 6 bases lay in between. This CDR3 contains 13 residues. CDR1 and CDR2 from the germline V gene are MNHEY and SMNVEV (reference sequence).

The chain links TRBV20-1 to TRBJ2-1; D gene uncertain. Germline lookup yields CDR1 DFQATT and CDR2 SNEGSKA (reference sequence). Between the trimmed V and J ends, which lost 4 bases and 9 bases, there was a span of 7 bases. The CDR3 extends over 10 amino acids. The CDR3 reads CSATEGEQFF. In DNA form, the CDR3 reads TGCAGTGCTACGGAAGGTGAGCAGTTCTTC.

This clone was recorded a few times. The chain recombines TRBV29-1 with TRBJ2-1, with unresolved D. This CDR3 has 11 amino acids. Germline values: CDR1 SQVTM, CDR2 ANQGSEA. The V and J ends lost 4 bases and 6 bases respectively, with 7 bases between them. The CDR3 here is CSVVPPNEQFF. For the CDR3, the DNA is TGCAGCGTTGTCCCACCCAATGAGCAGTTCTTC.

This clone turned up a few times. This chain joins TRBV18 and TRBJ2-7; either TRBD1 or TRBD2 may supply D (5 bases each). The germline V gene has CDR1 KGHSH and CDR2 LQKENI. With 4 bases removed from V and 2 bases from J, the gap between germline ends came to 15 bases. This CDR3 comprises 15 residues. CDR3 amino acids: CASSRDGTPTYEQYF. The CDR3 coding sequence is TGTGCCAGCTCACGCGACGGGACGCCAACCTACGAGCAGTACTTC. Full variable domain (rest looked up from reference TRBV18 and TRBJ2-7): NAGVMQNPRHLVRRRGQEARLRCSPMKGHSHVYWYRQLPEEGLKFMVYLQKENIIDESGMPKERFSAEFPKEGPSILRIQQVVRGDSAAYFCASSRDGTPTYEQYFGPGTRLTVT.

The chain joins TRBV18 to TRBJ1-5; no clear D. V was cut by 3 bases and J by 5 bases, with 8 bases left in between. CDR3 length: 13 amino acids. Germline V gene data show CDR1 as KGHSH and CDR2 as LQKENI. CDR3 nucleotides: TGTGCCAGCTCACCGGGGAACGATCAGCCCCAGCATTTT. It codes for CASSPGNDQPQHF.

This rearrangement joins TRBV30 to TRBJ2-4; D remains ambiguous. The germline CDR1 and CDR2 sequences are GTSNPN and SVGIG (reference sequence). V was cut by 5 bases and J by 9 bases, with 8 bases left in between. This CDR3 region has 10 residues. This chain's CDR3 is CAWGSGIQYF. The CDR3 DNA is TGTGCCTGGGGGTCCGGCATTCAGTACTTC.

Here the CDR3 reads CASSVGSFTEAFF. The CDR3 DNA is TGTGCCAGCAGCGTGGGCAGTTTCACTGAAGCTTTCTTT. The rearrangement links TRBV9 to TRBJ1-1, with D unresolved. This CDR3 is 13 amino acids long. Germline V gene sequence: CDR1 SGDLS, CDR2 YYNGEE. V dropped 2 bases and J dropped 4 bases, with 9 bases sitting between them.

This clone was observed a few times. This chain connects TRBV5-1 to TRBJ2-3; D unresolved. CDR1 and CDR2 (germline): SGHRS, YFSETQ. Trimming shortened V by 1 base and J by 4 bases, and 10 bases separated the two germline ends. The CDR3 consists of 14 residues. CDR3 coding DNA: TGCGCCAGCAGCTTGTTTAGTGGTTCAGATACGCAGTATTTT. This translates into CASSLFSGSDTQYF.

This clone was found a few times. The CDR3 spells CSARGLYGYTF. CDR3 in DNA: TGCAGTGCTAGAGGACTTTATGGCTACACCTTC. The chain joins TRBV20-1 to TRBJ1-2; unclear D gene. CDR1 is DFQATT and CDR2 is SNEGSKA in the germline V gene (reference sequence). V was trimmed by 1 base and J by 5 bases, leaving 5 bases between them. The CDR3 is 11 amino acids.

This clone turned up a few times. The CDR3 reads CASSLWLAGGFLPETQYF. The CDR3 nucleotides are TGTGCCAGCAGCTTGTGGTTAGCGGGAGGTTTCCTACCGGAGACCCAGTACTTC. V and J are TRBV5-4 and TRBJ2-5; TRBD2 agrees at 10 bases. CDR1 SGHNT and CDR2 YYREEE come from the germline V gene (reference sequence). V was pared by 1 base and J by 5 bases, with 14 bases of the junction left unmatched. The CDR3 totals 18 residues.

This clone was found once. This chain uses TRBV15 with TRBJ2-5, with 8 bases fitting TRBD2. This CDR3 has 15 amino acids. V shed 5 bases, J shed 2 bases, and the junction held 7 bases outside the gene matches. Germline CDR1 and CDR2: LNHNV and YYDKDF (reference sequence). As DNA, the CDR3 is TGTGCCACCAGCCCCGGGGGGGCAGGGCAAGAGACCCAGTACTTC. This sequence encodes CATSPGGAGQETQYF.

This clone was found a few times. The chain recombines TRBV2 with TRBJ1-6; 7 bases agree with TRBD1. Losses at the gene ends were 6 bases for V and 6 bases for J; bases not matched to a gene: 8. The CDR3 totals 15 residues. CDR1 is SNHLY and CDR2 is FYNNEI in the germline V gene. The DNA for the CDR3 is TGTGCCAGCAGGGAAACGGGACAGTTTAATTCACCCCTCCACTTT. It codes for CASRETGQFNSPLHF.

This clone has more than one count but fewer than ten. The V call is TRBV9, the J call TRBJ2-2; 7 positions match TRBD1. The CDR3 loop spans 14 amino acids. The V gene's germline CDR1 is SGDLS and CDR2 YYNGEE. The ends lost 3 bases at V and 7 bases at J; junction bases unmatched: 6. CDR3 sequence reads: CASSALQGLGELFF. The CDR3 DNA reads TGTGCCAGCAGCGCCCTACAGGGGCTCGGGGAGCTGTTTTTT.